This TCR beta chain comes out of a study of shared clonotypes between healthy human individuals. In the study overall: Used for every donor were three CD4 naive, three CD4 memory, two CD8 naive and one CD8 memory plate.

The deep-level immunoSEQ assay was used. Assay used: immunoSEQ multiplex PCR; TCRdb lists only in-frame clones, some missing. Found here are roughly 700,000 clones, around 72% of them singletons; the top ten hold 1.5% to 2%. Trimming stripped 0 bases from V and 3 bases from J, with 5 bases between. Germline CDR1 SGHTA, CDR2 FQGNSA. The CDR3 totals 13 residues. The study separated CD4+ cells into CD45RA+ naive and CD45RA-negative memory subsets. The sequence derives from a woman aged 30 to 39 in good health. This chain uses TRBV7-2 with TRBJ1-1; D call uncertain. The sample was memory CD4+ T cells sorted from blood. Sample subset: CD45RA-negative fraction. In DNA form, the CDR3 reads TGTGCCAGCAGCTTAGCCAGATACACTGAAGCTTTCTTT. Translated, it gives CASSLARYTEAFF.